Listed here are 16 T cell receptor beta chains from one sample, sequenced in a study of T cell responses to AZD1222 COVID-19 vaccine. Libraries were prepared by immunoSEQ multiplex PCR; TCRdb keeps only in-frame clonotypes and omits some of them. The table includes 65,000 to 70,000 clones, 70% to 90% detected once. Sequenced here: peripheral blood, sampled 28 days after the second AZD1222 dose. The receptors here all came from an adult who received the AZD1222 COVID-19 vaccine.

The CDR3 region is CASRGKSRGNPNEKLFF. CDR3 DNA sequence: TGTGCCAGCAGAGGGAAGAGCAGGGGAAATCCTAATGAAAAACTGTTTTTT. The chain uses TRBV11-2 and TRBJ1-4, with a tentative D call TRBD1 (6 bases). Germline CDR1 and CDR2: SGHAT and FQNNGV. This CDR3 spans 17 amino acids. The V gene lost 6 bases and the J gene lost 3 bases, with 20 bases spanning the gap.

The gene calls are TRBV29-1 and TRBJ2-7; D might be TRBD1 (6 bases). Trimming cost V 4 bases and J 0 bases, with 16 bases left between them. Germline V gene data show CDR1 as SQVTM and CDR2 as ANQGSEA. The CDR3 contains 15 residues. CDR3 nucleotides: TGCAGCGTTGCTCGCCCCCGGACAGCCTCCTACGAGCAGTACTTC. This gives the protein CSVARPRTASYEQYF.

A word on this clone: At one boundary the junction diverges from the germline segment, which might be a read error. The V and J genes are TRBV6-1 and TRBJ2-1, with 12 bases identical to TRBD2. The CDR3 consists of 16 residues. Germline V lookup: CDR1 MNHNS, CDR2 SASEGT. CDR3 DNA sequence: TGTGCCACCAGTGGACTAGCGGGGTCGGATCACGGGGAGCAGTTCTTC. Its translation is CATSGLAGSDHGEQFF.

Turning to this clone: This sample also contains other DNA sequences that code for the same CDR3. This sequence joins TRBV11-3 and TRBJ2-2, with a tentative D call TRBD1 (5 bases). Germline assignment: CDR1 SGHNT and CDR2 YENEEA. Trimming took off 3 bases at V and 2 bases at J, with 10 bases between the two ends. This CDR3 region has 15 residues. The CDR3 protein is CASSFGRGNTGELFF. For the CDR3, the DNA is TGTGCCAGCAGCTTTGGTAGGGGCAACACCGGGGAGCTGTTTTTT.

V and J are TRBV10-3 and TRBJ2-7, with 15 bases fitting TRBD2. The length of the CDR3 is 20 residues. CDR1 ENHRY and CDR2 SYGVKD come from the germline V gene. Germline trimming cut 2 bases from V and 2 bases from J; bases unmatched to any gene: 13. CDR3 loop: CAISEPRKWTSGREAYEQYF. For the CDR3, the DNA is TGTGCCATCAGTGAGCCTCGGAAATGGACTAGCGGGAGGGAAGCCTACGAGCAGTACTTC.

For the CDR3, the DNA is TGTGCCAGCAGCTCCGGAGCGAACACTGAAGCTTTCTTT. It encodes CASSSGANTEAFF. V gene TRBV11-2 combines with J gene TRBJ1-1; no reliable D call. Trimming removed 4 bases from V and 1 base from J, with 7 bases in between. This CDR3 has 13 residues. From germline, CDR1 is SGHAT and CDR2 FQNNGV.

This chain links TRBV6-5 with TRBJ1-4; no definite D call. Per germline, CDR1 MNHEY and CDR2 SVGAGI. The V end was cut by 8 bases, the J end by 3 bases, with 16 bases between. This CDR3 contains 15 residues. CDR3 nucleotides: TGTGCCAGCCGGAAGGCCGGAGCTGCTAATGAAAAACTGTTTTTT. Amino acids: CASRKAGAANEKLFF.

The chain is built from TRBV6-2 or TRBV6-3 and TRBJ2-3, with 10 bases fitting TRBD1. V shed 5 bases, J shed 1 base, and the junction held 9 bases outside the gene matches. Germline values: CDR1 MNHEY, CDR2 SVGEGT. The CDR3 has 17 amino acids. CDR3: CASSRQGARRGTDTQYF. The CDR3 region has the DNA TGTGCCAGCAGTAGACAGGGGGCGCGTCGCGGCACAGATACGCAGTATTTT.

The gene calls are TRBV4-2 and TRBJ2-5; TRBD2 agrees at 8 bases. Trimming at V came to 0 bases and at J to 5 bases, leaving 8 bases not matched to a gene. The length of the CDR3 is 16 residues. CDR1 LGHNA and CDR2 YNFKEQ come from the germline V gene. CDR3 nucleotides: TGTGCCAGCAGCCAAGAGGGGACTAGGCGGGGGGAGACCCAGTACTTC. Protein sequence: CASSQEGTRRGETQYF.

The V call is TRBV28, the J call TRBJ1-1; D is uncertain. Germline lookup yields CDR1 MDHEN and CDR2 SYDVKM. V shed 6 bases and J shed 0 bases, with 17 bases lying between them. This CDR3 is built from 16 residues. This CDR3 is CASSPLDLAMNTEAFF. The CDR3 nucleotides are TGTGCCAGCAGCCCGTTGGACCTAGCCATGAACACTGAAGCTTTCTTT.

The CDR3 DNA reads as TGTGCCAGTAGTGACCCGAGGGTGACAGGGACGTATAGCAATCAGCCCCAGCATTTT. It codes for CASSDPRVTGTYSNQPQHF. The chain employs TRBV19 and TRBJ1-5; 7 bases are shared with TRBD1. Germline assignment: CDR1 LNHDA and CDR2 SQIVND (reference sequence). The V gene end was trimmed by 5 bases and the J gene end by 0 bases; junction bases not matched to a gene: 16. The CDR3 length is 19 residues.

This clone was seen just once. This rearrangement joins TRBV6-5 to TRBJ2-1; 7 bases agree with TRBD2. Losses at the gene ends were 6 bases for V and 7 bases for J; bases not matched to a gene: 6. The germline CDR1 and CDR2 sequences are MNHEY and SVGAGI. The CDR3 covers 13 residues. The DNA of the CDR3 is TGTGCCAGCAGGTCTAGCGGTCTTAATGAGCAGTTCTTC. It is translated as CASRSSGLNEQFF.

This clone has a handful of counts. The V and J genes are TRBV6-4 and TRBJ2-1; D is perhaps TRBD2 (5 bases). The CDR3 runs to 12 residues. V lost 0 bases, J lost 10 bases, and 7 bases lay in between. Germline V gene sequence: CDR1 MRHNA, CDR2 SNTAGT. In nucleotides, the CDR3 is TGTGCCAGCAGTGACTCCGGAGGCGAGCAGTTCTTC. It yields the protein CASSDSGGEQFF.

This rearrangement joins TRBV12-3 or TRBV12-4 to TRBJ1-5, with a weak D call TRBD1 (6 bases). V lost 3 bases to trimming and J lost 8 bases, with 11 bases between them. This CDR3 is 13 amino acids long. In DNA form, the CDR3 reads TGTGCCAGCAGTTTTATAGCAGGGGAGCCCCAGCATTTT. It encodes CASSFIAGEPQHF.

The chain employs TRBV30 and TRBJ2-3, with 9 bases fitting TRBD2. This CDR3 comprises 14 residues. Per germline, CDR1 GTSNPN and CDR2 SVGIG (reference sequence). Trimming removed 2 bases from V and 6 bases from J; junction bases left unmatched: 6. CDR3 bases: TGTGCCTGGAGTCGACTAGCGGTCCAGGATACGCAGTATTTT. It translates to CAWSRLAVQDTQYF. Together with reference TRBV30 and TRBJ2-3, the CDR3 gives the full variable domain: SQTIHQWPATLVQPVGSPLSLECTVEGTSNPNLYWYRQAAGRGLQLLFYSVGIGQISSEVPQNLSASRPQDRQFILSSKKLLLSDSGFYLCAWSRLAVQDTQYFGPGTRLTVL.

This chain links TRBV6-5 with TRBJ2-7; a weak D match, TRBD2 (6 bases). The CDR3 consists of 15 residues. Germline CDR1 is MNHEY and CDR2 is SVGAGI. V shed 0 bases and J shed 3 bases, with 12 bases lying between them. The CDR3 protein is CASSYSGTGVYEQYF. CDR3 DNA: TGTGCCAGCAGTTACTCGGGGACGGGAGTCTACGAGCAGTACTTC.